What follows is one T cell receptor beta chain and its context. V was trimmed by 3 bases and J by 4 bases, leaving 13 bases between them. The CDR3 has 14 residues. CDR1 and CDR2 from the germline V gene are SGHRS and YFSETQ. The method was immunoSEQ multiplex PCR; TCRdb's version includes in-frame clones alone and lacks a portion of them. In the table there are 430,000 or so clones, around nine tenths of which are singletons. Ages ranged from about 18 to 89 years, with residence in about two dozen US areas. The data belong to a study of blood T cell repertoires in COVID-19. The sample taken for sequencing was PBMCs or T cells enriched from blood (not recorded which). This clonotype was obtained from a woman aged 40 to 50 who had recovered from COVID-19. The gene calls are TRBV5-1 and TRBJ1-1; D not certain. The CDR3 sequence: CASSYLDRSTEAFF. The CDR3 bases are TGCGCCAGCAGCTATCTCGACCGGAGCACTGAAGCTTTCTTT.